The next 6 T cell receptor beta chains were all read from a single sample in a study of blood T cell repertoires in COVID-19 (TCRdb year 2020). Library creation used the immunoSEQ multiplex PCR assay. TCRdb retrieved this table from immuneACCESS and kept in-frame rearrangements only. Not all clones are present; in checked studies, unresolved V genes account for under half, and no reason is known for the remainder. This sample lists roughly 300,000 clones; 65% to 85% were detected once. The ten most abundant clones make up roughly 1.6% of the sample. Sequences were obtained from peripheral blood. The receptors here all came from a human donor with COVID-19, enrolled during active disease. The donor label of this sample is uncertain.

In its sample, this clone was seen a few times. The chain couples TRBV5-1 to TRBJ2-7, with a weak D call TRBD2 (6 bases). The V gene lost 4 bases and the J gene lost 7 bases, with 15 bases spanning the gap. This CDR3 has 13 residues. Germline CDR1 is SGHRS and CDR2 is YFSETQ. The CDR3 sequence: CASSEAPGREQYF. In nucleotides, the CDR3 is TGCGCCAGCAGCGAAGCTCCGGGGAGGGAGCAGTACTTC.

This clone has only one observation. This chain joins TRBV15 and TRBJ2-7; the D gene is possibly TRBD1 (6 bases). The CDR3 consists of 16 residues. Germline loops: CDR1 LNHNV, CDR2 YYDKDF (reference sequence). V was clipped by 3 bases and J by 2 bases, with 17 bases between them. CDR3 in amino acids: CATSSYDRSRTYEQYF. For the CDR3, the DNA is TGTGCCACCAGCAGCTACGACAGGTCTCGTACCTACGAGCAGTACTTC.

The table lists this clone with a few counts. This chain uses TRBV28 with TRBJ1-6, with TRBD1 as a possible D gene (6 bases). The V end lost 2 bases, the J end lost 9 bases, and 14 bases lay between the germline ends. Germline CDR1 reads MDHEN; CDR2 reads SYDVKM. The CDR3 covers 15 residues. As DNA, the CDR3 is TGTGCCAGCAGTTTAATTAGGCAGGGGTCTTCACCCCTCCACTTT. It translates to CASSLIRQGSSPLHF.

The chain couples TRBV30 to TRBJ1-3; maybe TRBD1 (5 bases). This CDR3 is built from 14 residues. Germline-derived CDR1 and CDR2 are GTSNPN and SVGIG (reference sequence). Trimming removed 0 bases at V and 3 bases at J, with 9 bases between. The CDR3 is CAWSVGGFGNTIYF. CDR3 DNA: TGTGCCTGGAGTGTCGGGGGATTTGGAAACACCATATATTTT.

The gene calls are TRBV27 and TRBJ2-5; TRBD1 is a possible D gene (5 bases). Trimming removed 7 bases from V and 7 bases from J, with 22 bases in between. The germline CDR1 and CDR2 sequences are MNHEY and SMNVEV (reference sequence). The CDR3 contains 15 residues. The CDR3 nucleotides are TGTGCCAGCATGCCAGGGCGACTTCTTCTGGGGACCCAGTACTTC. Residues: CASMPGRLLLGTQYF.

This clone was detected once. The CDR3 sequence: CASSLGGVSTDTQYF. CDR3 sequence (DNA): TGTGCCAGCAGCTTGGGGGGGGTAAGCACAGATACGCAGTATTTT. The rearrangement joins TRBV5-8 to TRBJ2-3; D is possibly TRBD2 (6 bases). Trimming cost V 0 bases and J 0 bases, with 8 bases left between them. The CDR3 length is 15 residues. Looked up from germline, CDR1 is SGHTS and CDR2 is YDEGEE.